This T cell receptor (beta chain) was profiled in a study of early T cells in non-severe SARS-CoV-2 infection. Study-wide context: From unsorted whole blood, bulk RNA was sequenced, and the chains remained unpaired. Whole-study findings and limits: VDJdb matching favored anti-spike CD8 responses, missing private and CD4 specificities.

This clonotype has only a few counts. Its antigen is unidentified. Germline V gene data show CDR1 as SGDLS and CDR2 as YYNGEE. The trim removed 3 bases at V and 2 bases at J, leaving 6 bases unmatched. The CDR3 is made up of 15 amino acids. A single record per CDR3 protein comes from TCRdb applying MiXCR to the 5' RACE reads. Here the sample spans approximately 20,000 distinct CDR3 sequences, approximately 4.1% being singletons. This clonotype was obtained from an adult who was a healthcare worker with PCR-confirmed SARS-CoV-2 infection or an uninfected control (not recorded which). Specimen: whole blood. The chain employs TRBV9 and TRBJ2-3, with TRBD2 matching over 7 bases. CDR3 nucleotide sequence: TGTGCCAGCAGCGCTATACTAGCGAACACAGATACGCAGTATTTT. Amino acids: CASSAILANTDTQYF.